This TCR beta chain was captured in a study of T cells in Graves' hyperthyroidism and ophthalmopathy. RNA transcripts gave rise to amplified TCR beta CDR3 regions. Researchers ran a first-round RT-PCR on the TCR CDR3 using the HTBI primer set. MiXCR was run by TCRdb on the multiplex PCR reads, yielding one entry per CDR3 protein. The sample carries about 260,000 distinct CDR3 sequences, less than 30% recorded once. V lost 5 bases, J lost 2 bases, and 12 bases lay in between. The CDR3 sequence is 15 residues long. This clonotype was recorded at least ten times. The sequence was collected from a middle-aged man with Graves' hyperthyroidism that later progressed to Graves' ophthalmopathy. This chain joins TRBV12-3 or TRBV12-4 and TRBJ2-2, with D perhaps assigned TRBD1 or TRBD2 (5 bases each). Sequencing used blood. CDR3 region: CASSRGSTNTGELFF. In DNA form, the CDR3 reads TGTGCCAGCAGTCGGGGCTCGACAAACACCGGGGAGCTGTTTTTT.